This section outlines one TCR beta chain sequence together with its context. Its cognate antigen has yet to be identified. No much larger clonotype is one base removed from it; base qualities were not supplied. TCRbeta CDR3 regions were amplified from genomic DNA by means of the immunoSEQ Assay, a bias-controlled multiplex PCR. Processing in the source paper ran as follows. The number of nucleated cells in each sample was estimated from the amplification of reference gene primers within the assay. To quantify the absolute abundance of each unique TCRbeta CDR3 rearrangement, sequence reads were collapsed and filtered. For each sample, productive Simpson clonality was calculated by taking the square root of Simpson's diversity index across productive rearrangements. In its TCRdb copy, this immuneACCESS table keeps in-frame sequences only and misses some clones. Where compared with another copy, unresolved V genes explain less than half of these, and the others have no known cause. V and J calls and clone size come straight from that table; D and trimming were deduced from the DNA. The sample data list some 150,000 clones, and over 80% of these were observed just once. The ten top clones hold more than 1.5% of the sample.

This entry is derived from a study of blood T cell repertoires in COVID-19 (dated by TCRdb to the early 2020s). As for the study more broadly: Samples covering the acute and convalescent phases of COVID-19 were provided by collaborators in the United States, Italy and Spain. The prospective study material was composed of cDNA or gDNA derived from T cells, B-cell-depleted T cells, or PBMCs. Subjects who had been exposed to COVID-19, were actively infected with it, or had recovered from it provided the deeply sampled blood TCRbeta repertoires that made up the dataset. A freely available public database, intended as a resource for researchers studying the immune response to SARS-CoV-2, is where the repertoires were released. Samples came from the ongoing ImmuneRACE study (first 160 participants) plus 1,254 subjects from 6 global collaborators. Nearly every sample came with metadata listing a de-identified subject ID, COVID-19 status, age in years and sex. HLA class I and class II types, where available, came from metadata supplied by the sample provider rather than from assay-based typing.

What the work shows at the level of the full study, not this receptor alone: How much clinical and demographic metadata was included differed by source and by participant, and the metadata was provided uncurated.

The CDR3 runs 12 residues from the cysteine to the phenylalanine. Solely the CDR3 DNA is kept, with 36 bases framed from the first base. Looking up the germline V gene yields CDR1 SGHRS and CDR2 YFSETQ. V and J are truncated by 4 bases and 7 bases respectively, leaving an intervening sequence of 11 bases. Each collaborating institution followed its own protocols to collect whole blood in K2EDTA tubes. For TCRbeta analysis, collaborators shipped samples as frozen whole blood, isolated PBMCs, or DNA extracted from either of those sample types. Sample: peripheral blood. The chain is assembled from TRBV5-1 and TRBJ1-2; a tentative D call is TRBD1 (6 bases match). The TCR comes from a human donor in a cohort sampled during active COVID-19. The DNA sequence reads TGCGCCAGCAGCCCCGAGGGGGTTGGCTACACCTTC. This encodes CASSPEGVGYTF.